This T cell receptor (beta chain) was identified during a study of neurological immune-mediated disorders. This clonotype was picked up many times. TCRdb re-derived calls from the 5' RACE reads in MiXCR, one entry per CDR3 protein. The sample comprises roughly 65,000 distinct CDR3 sequences, about 5.2% of which are singletons, and about 5.3% rests with the top ten. Germline CDR1 SGHRS, CDR2 YFSETQ. Trimming shortened V by 4 bases and J by 2 bases, and 12 bases separated the two germline ends. The CDR3 has 14 residues. The gene calls are TRBV5-1 and TRBJ2-5; a weak D match, TRBD2 (5 bases). The material sequenced was PBMCs. This TCR was sampled from a human donor with multiple sclerosis. The donor label of this sample is uncertain. CDR3: CASSPSGVQETQYF. DNA for the CDR3: TGCGCCAGCAGCCCGTCCGGGGTTCAAGAGACCCAGTACTTC.